What follows are 6 T cell receptor beta chains derived from one specimen sequenced in a study of cytomegalovirus exposure and HLA in healthy donors. The study ran its PCR with 60 Vbeta and 13 Jbeta primers. Here immunoSEQ multiplex PCR was the method, and the copy in TCRdb shows in-frame clones only, minus some. Recorded for this sample: 75,000 to 95,000 clones. The source material was PBMCs. The source of these receptors is a girl between 10 and 17 years old in good health and CMV-seropositive.

This chain uses TRBV5-4 with TRBJ1-1, with D possibly TRBD1 on 5 matching bases. The CDR3 is made up of 12 amino acids. The V gene lost 5 bases and the J gene lost 3 bases, with 8 bases spanning the gap. Germline V CDR1 and CDR2: SGHNT, YYREEE (reference sequence). CDR3 coding DNA: TGTGCCAGCAGGGGGCTTGACACTGAAGCTTTCTTT. It translates to CASRGLDTEAFF.

This chain connects TRBV7-2 to TRBJ2-1; D might be TRBD2 (5 bases). Germline V gene lookup returns CDR1 SGHTA and CDR2 FQGNSA. The CDR3 sequence is 15 residues long. The V and J ends lost 2 bases and 6 bases respectively, with 14 bases between them. The CDR3 coding sequence is TGTGCCAGCAGCTTAACCCTCGGGATCTCCAATGAGCAGTTCTTC. Its protein is CASSLTLGISNEQFF.

The rearrangement uses TRBV28 and TRBJ1-6; D gene ambiguous. V shed 4 bases and J shed 9 bases, with 7 bases lying between them. CDR1 MDHEN and CDR2 SYDVKM come from the germline V gene. The CDR3 is made up of 12 amino acids. This CDR3 is CASSSTGSPLHF. The CDR3 DNA reads as TGTGCCAGCAGTTCTACGGGTTCACCCCTCCACTTT.

The CDR3 coding sequence is TGTGCCAGCAGCCAAGATTATAGGACAGGGGGGATGAACACTGAAGCTTTCTTT. This translates into CASSQDYRTGGMNTEAFF. The chain links TRBV14 to TRBJ1-1; TRBD1 matches at 10 bases. The CDR3 contains 18 residues. The V gene's germline CDR1 is SGHDN and CDR2 FVKESK. V shed 0 bases and J 0 bases; nucleotides not matched to a gene: 7.

The rearrangement uses TRBV4-3 and TRBJ1-1, with D hard to call. V was shortened by 2 bases and J by 0 bases, with 10 bases between the two germline ends. Germline-derived CDR1 and CDR2 are LGHNA and YSLEER. The CDR3 runs 15 residues. CDR3 region: CASSQSWPVNTEAFF. In DNA, the CDR3 is TGCGCCAGCAGCCAATCCTGGCCAGTGAACACTGAAGCTTTCTTT.

In DNA form, the CDR3 reads TGTGCCAGCAGCGGCGGGGGGCTTACTGACAATGAGCAGTTCTTC. Its translation is CASSGGGLTDNEQFF. The rearrangement joins TRBV5-8 to TRBJ2-1; 8 nucleotides line up with TRBD2. The CDR3 consists of 15 residues. CDR1 SGHTS and CDR2 YDEGEE come from the germline V gene. The ends lost 4 bases at V and 5 bases at J; junction bases unmatched: 8.